A selection of T cell receptor beta chains follows, all from one sample in a study of T cell responses to AZD1222 COVID-19 vaccine. TCRdb's copy holds only in-frame clones and misses some; the assay was immunoSEQ multiplex PCR. The sample carries about 86,000 clones, 89% recorded once. The source material was peripheral blood, sampled on day 0 of AZD1222 vaccination. All receptors come from an adult in good health. Both conserved end residues are trimmed from each CDR3.

v_call	cdr3_aa
TRBV27	ASNLQGANTEAF
TRBV9	ASSVDHREGGEFYGYT
TRBV27	ASRGQAPYEQY
TRBV11-2	ASRQEQGFYGYT
TRBV5-1	ASSLSRGGSTGELF
TRBV19	ASSRQGALGQPQH
TRBV3-1/TRBV3-2	ASSQDGDPRGNSPLH
TRBV11-2	ASSLRRDSYGYT
TRBV4-3	ASSQEGGNYNEQF
TRBV7-9	ASSLGAGSPLH
TRBV7-9	AGSRGPGTEAF
TRBV7-2	ASSLEGSTEAF
TRBV27	ASSFGQGVGEQY
TRBV7-9	ASSSGVGQGGEKLF
TRBV19	ASKGGAYTGELF
TRBV6-2/TRBV6-3	ASSYNRGRAATEAF
TRBV5-1	ASSATGAPAFEAF
TRBV7-2	ASSSLREQY
TRBV2	ASSDRTGHDYGYT
TRBV7-2	ASSPNRGNTEAF
TRBV19	ASRAGDRRNYGYT
TRBV11-2	ASSSVARVSYNEQF
TRBV5-6	ASSLERDRVEKLF
TRBV11-2	ASSLEVGRTSTDTQY